A selection of T cell receptor beta chains follows, all from one sample in a study of T cells in localized non-small cell lung cancer. Produced via immunoSEQ multiplex PCR; TCRdb's table is partial and in-frame only. The table includes under 20,000 clones, 70% to 90% detected once. The source was peripheral blood, collected before any cancer treatment. All receptors come from a man aged 40 to 69 with stage I lung adenocarcinoma. The CDR3 runs from the conserved cysteine through the conserved F or W. The order of the fields is V gene, clone size, J gene, D gene, CDR3 protein, CDR3 DNA. A D gene is named only where the DNA matches it firmly. Not all rows give a size; the values are once, few, many and, for expanded clones, a class.

>TRBV29-1|.|TRBJ2-7|.
CSVEDRRGYEQYF
TGCAGCGTTGAAGATCGGCGGGGATACGAGCAGTACTTC
>TRBV5-1|.|TRBJ2-4|.
CASSFGIGEAKNIQYF
TGCGCCAGCAGCTTCGGGATCGGAGAAGCCAAAAACATTCAGTACTTC
>TRBV6-6|.|TRBJ2-1|.
CASSPYQAVAYNEQFF
TGTGCCAGCAGCCCCTATCAAGCCGTGGCCTACAATGAGCAGTTCTTC
>TRBV28|.|TRBJ2-6|.
CASSSQTGANVLTF
TGTGCCAGCAGTTCCCAGACTGGGGCCAACGTCCTGACTTTC
>TRBV7-8|.|TRBJ2-3|.
CASSLSTASTDTQYF
TGTGCCAGCAGCTTATCGACGGCCAGCACAGATACGCAGTATTTT
>TRBV5-1|few|TRBJ1-2|.
CASSPGTPSGYTF
TGCGCCAGCAGCCCGGGGACCCCCAGTGGCTACACCTTC
>TRBV19|.|TRBJ2-5|TRBD2
CASSISGGSGETQYF
TGTGCCAGTAGTATTTCGGGAGGGTCAGGGGAGACCCAGTACTTC
>TRBV7-9|.|TRBJ2-1|TRBD2
CASSSLAGNYNEQFF
TGTGCCAGCAGCTCTCTAGCGGGGAACTACAATGAGCAGTTCTTC
>TRBV2|.|TRBJ2-7|TRBD1
CASSVQGAWRQYF
TGTGCCAGCAGTGTACAGGGGGCTTGGAGGCAGTACTTC
>TRBV25-1|.|TRBJ2-2|.
CASNTGTGTGELFF
TGTGCCAGCAACACGGGGACGGGAACCGGGGAGCTGTTTTTT
>TRBV7-9|.|TRBJ1-1|.
CASRPEGGLAFF
TGTGCCAGCAGACCCGAGGGGGGTTTAGCTTTCTTT
>TRBV5-6|.|TRBJ2-7|TRBD1
CASSGAGGLGEQYF
TGTGCCAGCAGCGGCGCAGGGGGCTTAGGGGAGCAGTACTTC
>TRBV5-5|.|TRBJ2-2|.
CASSYEGGNTGELFF
TGTGCCAGCAGCTATGAAGGGGGTAACACCGGGGAGCTGTTTTTT
>TRBV9|.|TRBJ1-1|.
CASSVDTVDTEAFF
TGTGCCAGCAGCGTAGACACGGTCGACACTGAAGCTTTCTTT
>TRBV7-6|.|TRBJ2-7|.
CASSLVDSTYEQYF
TGTGCCAGCAGCTTAGTGGACAGCACCTACGAGCAGTACTTC